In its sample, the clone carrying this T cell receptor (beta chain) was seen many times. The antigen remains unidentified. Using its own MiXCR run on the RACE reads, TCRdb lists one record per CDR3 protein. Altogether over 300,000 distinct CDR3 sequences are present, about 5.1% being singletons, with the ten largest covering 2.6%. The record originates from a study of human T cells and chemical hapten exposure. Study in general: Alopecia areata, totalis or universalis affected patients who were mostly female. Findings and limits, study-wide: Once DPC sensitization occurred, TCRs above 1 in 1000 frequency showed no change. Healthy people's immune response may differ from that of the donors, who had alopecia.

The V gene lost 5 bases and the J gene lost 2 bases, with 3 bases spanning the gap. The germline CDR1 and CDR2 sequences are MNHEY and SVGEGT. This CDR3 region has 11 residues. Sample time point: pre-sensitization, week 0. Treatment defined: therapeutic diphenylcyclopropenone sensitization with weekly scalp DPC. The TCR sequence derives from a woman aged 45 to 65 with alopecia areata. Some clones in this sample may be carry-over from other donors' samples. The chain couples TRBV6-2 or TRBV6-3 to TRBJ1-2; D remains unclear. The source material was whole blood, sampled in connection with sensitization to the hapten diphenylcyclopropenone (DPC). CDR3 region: CASSKNYGYTF. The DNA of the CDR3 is TGTGCCAGCAGTAAGAACTATGGCTACACCTTC.